This T cell receptor (beta chain) is drawn from a study of control samples from healthy donors and cancer patients. The CDR3 covers 13 residues. Trimming stripped 5 bases from V and 2 bases from J, with 7 bases between. The germline gives CDR1 LNHDA, CDR2 SQIVND (reference sequence). The repertoire was sequenced with immunoSEQ multiplex PCR; TCRdb's copy has only in-frame clones and lacks some. Seen here are around 50,000 clones, about 95% observed once, and the top ten hold about 2.4%. Specimen: blood. V and J are TRBV19 and TRBJ2-1; D not certain. This sequence originates from a man aged 25 to 40 in good health. The CDR3, as DNA: TGTGCCAGTAGTTATGGTACCTACAATGAGCAGTTCTTC. It yields the protein CASSYGTYNEQFF.